This T cell receptor beta chain stems from a study of blood T cell repertoires in COVID-19. Produced via immunoSEQ multiplex PCR; TCRdb's table is partial and in-frame only. The sample includes under 300,000 clones, about 87% seen only once; the top ten take under 2%. Unmatched junction bases numbered 5, after V lost 6 bases and J lost 1 base. The germline V gene encodes CDR1 MNHEY and CDR2 SVGAGI. This CDR3 has 15 amino acids. Participants were aged roughly 18 to 95 years, lived in 20 to 30 US areas, and enrolled virtually. Donors in Cohort 3 who had recovered were those with two negative PCRs, healthcare professional clearance, or resolution of their symptoms.

The genes are TRBV6-5 and TRBJ1-1; 10 bases agree with TRBD1. Sequencing input: PBMCs or T cells enriched from blood (not recorded which). This sequence originates from a woman between 50 and 59 years old who had recovered from COVID-19. The CDR3 loop is CASSLDRGPNTEAFF. In nucleotides, the CDR3 is TGTGCCAGCAGCCTTGACAGGGGGCCGAACACTGAAGCTTTCTTT.